Below are 5 T cell receptor beta chains sequenced from a single sample in a study of blood T cells in healthy people across ages. Next came a second PCR, run for about 7 to 11 cycles, which used a sample-barcoded 5' primer along with a J-beta primer mix. Each CDR3 protein gets one entry after TCRdb re-called the 5' RACE reads with MiXCR. The sample records 2 million or so distinct CDR3 sequences, around half being singletons. The sequencing sample was made of blood. The receptors stem from a woman aged 40 to 49 in good health.

This clonotype was seen a handful of times. V is TRBV9 and J is TRBJ2-5; 9 bases are shared with TRBD1. V trimming: 4 bases; J trimming: 1 base; junction bases outside the gene matches: 8. The CDR3 has 16 amino acids. Germline V gene sequence: CDR1 SGDLS, CDR2 YYNGEE. The chain's CDR3 is CASSPRRDRAQETQYF. CDR3 coding DNA: TGTGCCAGCAGCCCCCGCCGGGACAGGGCCCAAGAGACCCAGTACTTC.

The table lists this clonotype with a few counts. The chain employs TRBV20-1 and TRBJ2-7; TRBD2 is a possible D gene (7 bases). Germline V gene data show CDR1 as DFQATT and CDR2 as SNEGSKA (reference sequence). This CDR3 region has 17 residues. V was shortened by 5 bases and J by 0 bases, with 23 bases between the two germline ends. Here the CDR3 reads CSAGGGGDSTFSYEQYF. Written as DNA, the CDR3 is TGCAGTGCTGGTGGAGGGGGGGACTCCACCTTCTCCTACGAGCAGTACTTC.

This rearrangement joins TRBV7-8 to TRBJ2-6; no firm D call. V was cut by 7 bases and J by 0 bases, with 7 bases left in between. This CDR3 comprises 14 residues. Looked up from germline, CDR1 is SGHVS and CDR2 is FQNEAQ. Here the CDR3 DNA reads TGTGCCAGCAAAGACAACTCTGGGGCCAACGTCCTGACTTTC. Its protein is CASKDNSGANVLTF.

This clonotype came up a few times. The rearrangement joins TRBV20-1 to TRBJ2-5, with TRBD1 matching 12 bases. Germline loops: CDR1 DFQATT, CDR2 SNEGSKA (reference sequence). Trimming at V came to 1 base and at J to 5 bases, leaving 8 bases not matched to a gene. The CDR3 is made up of 16 amino acids. CDR3 protein: CSARAPGQGARETQYF. The CDR3 DNA sequence: TGCAGTGCTAGAGCCCCGGGACAGGGGGCGAGGGAGACCCAGTACTTC.

This clonotype was counted only a few times. The J gene is TRBJ2-7, the V gene TRBV7-9; 12 nucleotides line up with TRBD1. Germline values: CDR1 SEHNR, CDR2 FQNEAQ (reference sequence). The trim removed 5 bases at V and 3 bases at J, leaving 17 bases unmatched. The CDR3 loop spans 19 amino acids. CDR3 amino acids: CASSMTGTGGAINLYEQYF. CDR3 sequence (DNA): TGTGCCAGCAGCATGACCGGGACAGGGGGCGCGATTAACCTCTACGAGCAGTACTTC.